This T cell receptor (beta chain) was recorded in a study of blood T cells in healthy people across ages. Next came a second PCR, run for about 7 to 12 cycles, which used a sample-barcoded 5' primer along with a J-beta primer mix. TCRdb passed the 5' RACE reads through MiXCR, listing each CDR3 protein once. Counted here are around 1,000,000 distinct CDR3 sequences, 20% to 25% occurring once; the ten biggest clones make up approximately 0.79%. The V end was cut by 7 bases, the J end by 11 bases, with 14 bases between. CDR1 and CDR2 from the germline V gene are SNHLY and FYNNEI. The CDR3 consists of 11 residues. These data were likewise used in another study, on T cells of mothers and their children.

The chain employs TRBV2 and TRBJ2-5, with TRBD2 as a possible D gene (7 bases). The sequence was obtained from a girl under 10 years old in good health. The sample taken for sequencing was blood. CDR3: CASTGEGEQYF. CDR3 in DNA: TGTGCCAGCACTGGGGAGGGGGAGCAGTACTTC.